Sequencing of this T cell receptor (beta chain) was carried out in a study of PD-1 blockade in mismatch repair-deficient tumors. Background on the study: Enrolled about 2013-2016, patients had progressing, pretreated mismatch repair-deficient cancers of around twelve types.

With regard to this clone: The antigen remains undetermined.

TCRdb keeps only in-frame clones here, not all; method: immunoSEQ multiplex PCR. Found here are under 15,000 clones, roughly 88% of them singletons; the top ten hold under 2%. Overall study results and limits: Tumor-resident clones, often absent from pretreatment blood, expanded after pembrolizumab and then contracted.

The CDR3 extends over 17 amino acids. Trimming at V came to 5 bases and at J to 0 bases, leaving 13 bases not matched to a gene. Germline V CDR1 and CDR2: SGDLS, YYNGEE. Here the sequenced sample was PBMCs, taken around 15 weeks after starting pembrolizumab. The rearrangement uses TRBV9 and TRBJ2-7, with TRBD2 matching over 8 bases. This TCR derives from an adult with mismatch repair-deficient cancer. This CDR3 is CASRPASGFKSSYEQYF. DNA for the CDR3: TGTGCCAGCAGGCCGGCTAGCGGGTTTAAGAGCTCCTACGAGCAGTACTTC.